This TCR beta chain was captured in a study of T cell responses to AZD1222 COVID-19 vaccine. Second-dose recipients at about 4 or about 12 weeks were treated as one pooled group. Trimming took 2 bases from V and 8 from J; bases not matched to a gene: 7. The V gene's germline CDR1 is SGHRS and CDR2 YFSETQ. This CDR3 has 14 residues. The sample holds one count of this clone. The protocol was immunoSEQ multiplex PCR, while the TCRdb copy is restricted to in-frame clones and leaves out a portion. The repertoire holds roughly 100,000 clones, with approximately 88% as singletons. This specimen consisted of peripheral blood, obtained 28 days after the second AZD1222 dose. The chain links TRBV5-1 to TRBJ1-2, with TRBD1 matching 9 bases. The TCR comes from an adult who received the AZD1222 COVID-19 vaccine. The CDR3 nucleotides read TGCGCCAGCAGCTTTGCACAGGGGGCGCGAGGCTACACCTTC. Residues: CASSFAQGARGYTF. The full variable domain, in which reference TRBV5-1 and TRBJ1-2 provide the parts outside the CDR3, is KAGVTQTPRYLIKTRGQQVTLSCSPISGHRSVSWYQQTPGQGLQFLFEYFSETQRNKGNFPGRFSGRQFSNSRSEMNVSTLELGDSALYLCASSFAQGARGYTFGSGTRLTVV.